One sample yielded the 11 T cell receptor beta chains listed below, sequenced in a study of cytomegalovirus exposure and HLA in healthy donors. 13 Jbeta primers and 60 Vbeta primers were used for the PCR. Sequenced by immunoSEQ multiplex PCR; TCRdb stores in-frame clones only, minus some. The sample lists about 180,000 clones; about three quarters were seen once. Specimen: PBMCs. The receptors come from a young man in good health and CMV-seronegative.

The chain carries TRBV30 and TRBJ2-6; no definite D call. The germline V gene encodes CDR1 GTSNPN and CDR2 SVGIG (reference sequence). The CDR3 consists of 15 residues. Trimming removed 2 bases from V and 4 bases from J, with 12 bases in between. CDR3 region: CAWSPGGSGANVLTF. The CDR3 nucleotides read TGTGCCTGGAGTCCGGGTGGATCGGGGGCCAACGTCCTGACTTTC.

This clone has just a few counts. This chain connects TRBV6-6 to TRBJ1-1; 7 positions match TRBD1. Germline-derived CDR1 and CDR2 are MNHNY and SVGAGI (reference sequence). The CDR3 totals 13 residues. Here the CDR3 reads CASLSPGQFEAFF. CDR3 bases: TGTGCGAGTCTCAGCCCGGGACAGTTTGAAGCTTTCTTT.

The V call is TRBV30, the J call TRBJ2-7; 8 bases fit TRBD2. After removal of 3 bases from V and 3 bases from J, the junction contained 13 bases not matched to a gene. Germline-derived CDR1 and CDR2 are GTSNPN and SVGIG (reference sequence). This CDR3 region has 16 residues. This chain's CDR3 is CAWRRGVAGTYYEQYF. The CDR3 coding sequence is TGTGCCTGGAGAAGGGGAGTAGCGGGAACATACTACGAGCAGTACTTC.

The rearrangement uses TRBV18 and TRBJ1-2, with TRBD1 as a possible D gene (5 bases). From germline, CDR1 is KGHSH and CDR2 LQKENI. This CDR3 is 15 amino acids long. Trimming removed 3 bases from V and 0 bases from J, with 11 bases in between. The CDR3 sequence is CASSPPGLTNYGYTF. The CDR3 DNA is TGTGCCAGCTCACCCCCAGGGTTAACTAACTATGGCTACACCTTC.

This chain uses TRBV28 with TRBJ1-5; no clear D gene. V was clipped by 5 bases and J by 3 bases, with 17 bases between them. CDR1 MDHEN and CDR2 SYDVKM come from the germline V gene. CDR3 size: 16 residues. For the CDR3, the DNA is TGTGCCAGCAGTCCCTTGACACCGAACCCCAATCAGCCCCAGCATTTT. This gives the protein CASSPLTPNPNQPQHF.

The chain combines TRBV7-3 with TRBJ1-1; D might be TRBD1 (6 bases). The CDR3 consists of 14 residues. V was shortened by 1 base and J by 4 bases, with 10 bases between the two germline ends. Germline loops: CDR1 SGHTA, CDR2 FQGTGA. This CDR3 is CASSLKPGATEAFF. In DNA, the CDR3 is TGTGCCAGCAGCTTAAAACCAGGGGCCACTGAAGCTTTCTTT.

This chain joins TRBV28 and TRBJ1-2; D perhaps matches TRBD1 (6 bases). The V gene's germline CDR1 is MDHEN and CDR2 SYDVKM. The CDR3 covers 12 residues. Trimming shortened V by 10 bases and J by 2 bases, and 11 bases separated the two germline ends. DNA of the CDR3: TGTGCCACAGGGGTGCCGAACTATGGCTACACCTTC. This codes for CATGVPNYGYTF.

V usage is TRBV5-8 and J usage is TRBJ1-2; tentatively, D is TRBD1 (5 bases). The V end was cut by 2 bases, the J end by 6 bases, with 17 bases between. The CDR3 extends over 15 amino acids. CDR1 SGHTS and CDR2 YDEGEE come from the germline V gene. CDR3 in DNA: TGTGCCAGCAGCTTAGGCCAGGGTGTTCCACATGGCTACACCTTC. Translated, it gives CASSLGQGVPHGYTF.

Worth noting for this clone: This same CDR3 is encoded by further DNA sequences in the sample. The V call is TRBV27, the J call TRBJ1-6; D remains ambiguous. Germline CDR1 and CDR2: MNHEY and SMNVEV (reference sequence). Trimming left V 0 bases short and J 7 bases short, with 10 bases between. The CDR3 runs to 15 residues. CDR3 sequence reads: CASSLSGGANSPLHF. The CDR3 bases are TGTGCCAGCAGTTTATCGGGAGGTGCAAATTCACCCCTCCACTTT.

This clone was seen only a few times. The gene calls are TRBV28 and TRBJ2-3; tentatively, D is TRBD1 (7 bases). The length of the CDR3 is 14 residues. Between the trimmed V and J ends, which lost 5 bases and 1 base, there was a span of 10 bases. The V gene's germline CDR1 is MDHEN and CDR2 SYDVKM. The CDR3 DNA follows: TGTGCCAGCAGTCCAGGGGGGCGCACAGATACGCAGTATTTT. Translation gives CASSPGGRTDTQYF.

This clone came up once. The chain joins TRBV28 to TRBJ1-2, with D unclear. The germline V gene encodes CDR1 MDHEN and CDR2 SYDVKM. The CDR3 has 15 residues. V dropped 9 bases and J dropped 0 bases, with 17 bases sitting between them. The CDR3 reads CASRALGISNYGYTF. The CDR3 region has the DNA TGTGCCAGTCGGGCCCTCGGGATTTCTAACTATGGCTACACCTTC.